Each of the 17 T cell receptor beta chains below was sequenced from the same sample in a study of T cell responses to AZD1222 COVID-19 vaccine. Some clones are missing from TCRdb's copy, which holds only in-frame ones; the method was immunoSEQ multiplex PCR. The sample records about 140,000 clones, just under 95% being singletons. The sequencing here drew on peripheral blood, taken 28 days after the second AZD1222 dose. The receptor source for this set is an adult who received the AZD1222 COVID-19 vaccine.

CDR3 in amino acids: CASRLQWDTEAFF. CDR3 sequence (DNA): TGTGCCAGCAGACTACAGTGGGACACTGAAGCTTTCTTT. The J gene is TRBJ1-1, the V gene TRBV4-2, with D uncertain. CDR3 length equals 13 residues. The V and J ends lost 6 bases and 3 bases respectively, with 11 bases between them. Germline assignment: CDR1 LGHNA and CDR2 YNFKEQ.

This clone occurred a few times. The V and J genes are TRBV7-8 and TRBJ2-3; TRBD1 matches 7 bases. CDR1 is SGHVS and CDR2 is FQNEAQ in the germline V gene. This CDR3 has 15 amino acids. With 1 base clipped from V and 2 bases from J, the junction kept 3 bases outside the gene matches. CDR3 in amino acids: CASSLGTGHTDTQYF. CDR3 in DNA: TGTGCCAGCAGCTTAGGGACAGGACACACAGATACGCAGTATTTT.

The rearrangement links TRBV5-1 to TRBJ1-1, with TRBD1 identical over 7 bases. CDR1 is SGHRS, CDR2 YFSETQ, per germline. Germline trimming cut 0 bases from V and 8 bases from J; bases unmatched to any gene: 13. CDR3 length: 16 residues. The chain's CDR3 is CASSLEGGAAPREAFF. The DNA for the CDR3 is TGCGCCAGCAGCTTGGAAGGGGGCGCGGCCCCCCGGGAAGCTTTCTTT.

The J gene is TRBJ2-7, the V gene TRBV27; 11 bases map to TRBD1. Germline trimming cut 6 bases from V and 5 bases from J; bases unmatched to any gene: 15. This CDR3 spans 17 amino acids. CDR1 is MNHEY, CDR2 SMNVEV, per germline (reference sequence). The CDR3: CASSLLRTGGRSHEQYF. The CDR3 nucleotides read TGTGCCAGCAGCTTACTGAGGACAGGGGGCAGGTCCCACGAGCAGTACTTC.

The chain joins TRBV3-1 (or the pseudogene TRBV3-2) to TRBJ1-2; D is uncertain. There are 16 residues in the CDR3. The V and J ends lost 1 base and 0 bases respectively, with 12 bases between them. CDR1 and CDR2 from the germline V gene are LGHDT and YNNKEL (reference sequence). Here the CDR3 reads CASSQGFSRANYGYTF. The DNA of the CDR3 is TGTGCCAGCAGCCAAGGATTTAGTCGGGCTAACTATGGCTACACCTTC.

The CDR3 sequence: CSVGASYGAEAFF. CDR3 nucleotide sequence: TGCAGCGTTGGGGCCAGTTATGGGGCTGAAGCTTTCTTT. This chain joins TRBV29-1 and TRBJ1-1; D unresolved. V lost 4 bases and J lost 6, with 15 bases in between. The CDR3 totals 13 residues. CDR1 and CDR2 from the germline V gene are SQVTM and ANQGSEA.

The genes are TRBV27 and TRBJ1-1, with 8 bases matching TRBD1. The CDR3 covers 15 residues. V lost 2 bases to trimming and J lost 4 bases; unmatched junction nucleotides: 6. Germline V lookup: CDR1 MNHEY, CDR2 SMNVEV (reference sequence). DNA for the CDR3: TGTGCCAGCAGTTTAATTGACACAGGGGGCACTGAAGCTTTCTTT. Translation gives CASSLIDTGGTEAFF.

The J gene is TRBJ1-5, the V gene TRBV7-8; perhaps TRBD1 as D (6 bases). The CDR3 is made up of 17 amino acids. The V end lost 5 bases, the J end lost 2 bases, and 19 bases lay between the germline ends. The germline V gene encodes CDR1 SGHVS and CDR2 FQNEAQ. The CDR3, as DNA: TGTGCCAGCAGCCCTAACGATTGGGGGGGCCGCAATCAGCCCCAGCATTTT. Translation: CASSPNDWGGRNQPQHF.

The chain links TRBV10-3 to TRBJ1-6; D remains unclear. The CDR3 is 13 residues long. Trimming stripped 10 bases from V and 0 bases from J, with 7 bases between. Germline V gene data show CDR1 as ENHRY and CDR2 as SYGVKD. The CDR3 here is CATQNSYNSPLHF. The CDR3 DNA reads TGTGCCACACAGAACTCCTATAATTCACCCCTCCACTTT.

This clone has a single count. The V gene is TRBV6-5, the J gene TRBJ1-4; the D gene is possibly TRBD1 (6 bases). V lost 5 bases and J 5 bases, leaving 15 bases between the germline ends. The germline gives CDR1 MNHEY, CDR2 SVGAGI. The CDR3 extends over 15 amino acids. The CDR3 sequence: CASSLETGGNEKLFF. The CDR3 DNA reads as TGTGCCAGCAGTCTAGAGACAGGCGGAAATGAAAAACTGTTTTTT.

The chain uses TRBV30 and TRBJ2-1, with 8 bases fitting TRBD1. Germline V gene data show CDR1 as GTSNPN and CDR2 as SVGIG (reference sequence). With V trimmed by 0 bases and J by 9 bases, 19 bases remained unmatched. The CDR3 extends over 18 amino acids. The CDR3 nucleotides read TGTGCCTGGAGTGTTGATTATTTTGTACAGGGGGTGAGAGGTGAGCAGTTCTTC. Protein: CAWSVDYFVQGVRGEQFF.

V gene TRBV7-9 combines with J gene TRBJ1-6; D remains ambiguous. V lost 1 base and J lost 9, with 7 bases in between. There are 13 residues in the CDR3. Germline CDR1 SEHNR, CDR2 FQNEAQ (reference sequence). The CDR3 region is CASSLVGGSPLHF. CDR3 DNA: TGTGCCAGCAGCTTAGTGGGAGGTTCACCCCTCCACTTT.

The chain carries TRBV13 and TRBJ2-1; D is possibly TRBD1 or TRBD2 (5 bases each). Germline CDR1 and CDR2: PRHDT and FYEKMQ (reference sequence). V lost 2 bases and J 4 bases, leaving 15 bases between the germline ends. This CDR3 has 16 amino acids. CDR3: CASSLFVRESYNEQFF. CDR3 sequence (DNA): TGTGCCAGCAGCTTATTCGTCAGGGAGAGTTACAATGAGCAGTTCTTC.

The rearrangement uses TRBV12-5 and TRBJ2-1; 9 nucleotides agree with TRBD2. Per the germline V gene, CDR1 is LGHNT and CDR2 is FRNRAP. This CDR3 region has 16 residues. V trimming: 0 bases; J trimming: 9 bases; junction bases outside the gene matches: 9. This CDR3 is CASGLVLGLAGFEQFF. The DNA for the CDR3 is TGTGCTAGTGGTTTGGTACTGGGGCTAGCGGGGTTTGAGCAGTTCTTC.

The CDR3 bases are TGTGCCAGCTCAATTCGCGTCGCAGATACGCAGTATTTT. Its protein product is CASSIRVADTQYF. This chain joins TRBV18 and TRBJ2-3; D gene ambiguous. The germline V gene has CDR1 KGHSH and CDR2 LQKENI. The CDR3 is made up of 13 amino acids. The ends were cut back, 5 bases at V and 4 bases at J, with 10 bases in the middle.

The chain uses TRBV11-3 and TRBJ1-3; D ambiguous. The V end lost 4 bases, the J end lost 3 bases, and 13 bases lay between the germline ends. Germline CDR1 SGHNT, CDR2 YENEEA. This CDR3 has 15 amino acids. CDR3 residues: CASSSPPVSGNTIYF. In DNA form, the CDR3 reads TGTGCCAGCAGCTCCCCCCCCGTCAGTGGAAACACCATATATTTT.

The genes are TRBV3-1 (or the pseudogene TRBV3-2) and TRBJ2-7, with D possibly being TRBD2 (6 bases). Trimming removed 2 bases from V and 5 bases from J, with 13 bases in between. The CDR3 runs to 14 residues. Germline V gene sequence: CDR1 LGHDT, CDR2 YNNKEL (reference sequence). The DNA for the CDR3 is TGTGCCAGCAGCCAACTGGGACTCCAAAACGAGCAGTACTTC. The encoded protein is CASSQLGLQNEQYF.